This T cell receptor beta chain was profiled in a study of cytomegalovirus exposure and HLA in healthy donors. The germline gives CDR1 MNHNS, CDR2 SASEGT. This CDR3 has 16 amino acids. V was cut by 3 bases and J by 4 bases, with 19 bases left in between. On this clone: What it binds is not known.

This PCR relied on a set of 60 Vbeta primers and 13 Jbeta primers. Measured with immunoSEQ multiplex PCR; TCRdb has only the in-frame clones, and not every one. The sample yields 200,000 to 250,000 clones, over 65% seen once. The study's findings and limits: Sequencing depth across donors, presence/absence analyses assumed, was roughly uniform.

The specimen was PBMCs. The J gene is TRBJ2-7, the V gene TRBV6-1, with D possibly matching TRBD2 (6 bases). This TCR was sampled from a human donor in good health. CDR3 loop: CASSDAWGREEYEQYF. CDR3 coding DNA: TGTGCCAGCAGTGATGCATGGGGCAGGGAGGAATACGAGCAGTACTTC.